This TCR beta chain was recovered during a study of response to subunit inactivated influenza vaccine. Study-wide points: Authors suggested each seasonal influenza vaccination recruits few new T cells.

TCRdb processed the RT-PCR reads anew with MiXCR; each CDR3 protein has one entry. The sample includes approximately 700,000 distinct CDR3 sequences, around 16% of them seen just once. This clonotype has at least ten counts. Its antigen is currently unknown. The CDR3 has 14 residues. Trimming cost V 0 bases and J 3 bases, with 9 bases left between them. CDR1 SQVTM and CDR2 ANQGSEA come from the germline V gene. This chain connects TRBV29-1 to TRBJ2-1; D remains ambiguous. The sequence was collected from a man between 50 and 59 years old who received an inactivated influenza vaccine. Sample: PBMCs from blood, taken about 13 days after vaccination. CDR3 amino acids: CSVEEARHYNEQFF. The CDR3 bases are TGCAGCGTTGAAGAGGCGAGACACTACAATGAGCAGTTCTTC.